Following are 8 T cell receptor beta chains from one sample sequenced in a study of blood T cell repertoires in COVID-19. Here immunoSEQ multiplex PCR was the method, and the copy in TCRdb shows in-frame clones only, minus some. This table has some 150,000 clones, approximately 80% appearing once. Material for sequencing was peripheral blood. These receptors all stem from a woman at least 80 years old with active or convalescent COVID-19.

In its sample, this clone was seen a few times. This chain links TRBV7-2 with TRBJ1-3, with TRBD1 matching 11 bases. Germline V CDR1 and CDR2: SGHTA, FQGNSA. The CDR3 loop spans 16 amino acids. Losses at the gene ends were 5 bases for V and 2 bases for J; bases not matched to a gene: 5. The CDR3 nucleotides are TGTGCCAGCAGCACTGGACAGGGGGCGGCTGGAAACACCATATATTTT. It encodes CASSTGQGAAGNTIYF.

This clone has a count of ten or more. The genes are TRBV10-1 and TRBJ2-7, with 9 nucleotides matching TRBD2. The CDR3 consists of 15 residues. Looked up from germline, CDR1 is WNHNN and CDR2 is SYGVQD (reference sequence). V shed 4 bases, J shed 10 bases, and the junction held 14 bases outside the gene matches. The CDR3, as DNA: TGCGCCAGCAGTGTTACAGCGACTAGCGGAGCCTATCAGTACTTC. Amino acids: CASSVTATSGAYQYF.

The V call is TRBV3-1 (or the pseudogene TRBV3-2), the J call TRBJ1-1; D ambiguous. CDR1 is LGHDT, CDR2 YNNKEL, per germline (reference sequence). V lost 4 bases to trimming and J lost 5 bases, with 8 bases between them. CDR3 length: 12 residues. CDR3 sequence: CASSLSGTEAFF. DNA of the CDR3: TGTGCCAGCAGCCTTTCCGGGACTGAAGCTTTCTTT.

This clone showed up many times. V usage is TRBV30 and J usage is TRBJ1-1; 7 nucleotides align to TRBD1. Germline trimming cut 3 bases from V and 10 bases from J; bases unmatched to any gene: 8. The germline CDR1 and CDR2 sequences are GTSNPN and SVGIG (reference sequence). This CDR3 is 12 amino acids long. The CDR3 nucleotides are TGTGCCTGGAGCCTGCGGGCAGGGGGAGCTTTCTTT. The encoded protein is CAWSLRAGGAFF.

V usage is TRBV5-8 and J usage is TRBJ2-7, with TRBD1 matching 8 bases. CDR1 SGHTS and CDR2 YDEGEE come from the germline V gene. V was pared by 2 bases and J by 4 bases, with 5 bases of the junction left unmatched. The CDR3 loop spans 14 amino acids. Written as DNA, the CDR3 is TGTGCCAGCAGCTTAGCAGGGGGCGGTTACGAGCAGTACTTC. The encoded protein is CASSLAGGGYEQYF.

The chain employs TRBV27 and TRBJ2-1, with 7 bases lining up with TRBD1. There are 16 residues in the CDR3. Germline assignment: CDR1 MNHEY and CDR2 SMNVEV (reference sequence). The V segment lost 3 bases and the J segment 12 bases; nucleotides outside the gene matches: 17. CDR3 DNA sequence: TGTGCCAGCAGTTTTTCCCGCGACAGGGTCTCCAGAGGGCAGTTCTTC. Amino acid sequence: CASSFSRDRVSRGQFF.

Only one count was recorded for this clone. This chain connects TRBV29-1 to TRBJ1-2, with D perhaps TRBD1 (6 bases). The CDR3 consists of 14 residues. Trimming shortened V by 0 bases and J by 4 bases, and 12 bases separated the two germline ends. Germline-derived CDR1 and CDR2 are SQVTM and ANQGSEA. The CDR3 DNA reads TGCAGCGTTGAAGATCTTACAGGGAGCTATGGCTACACCTTC. Encoded protein: CSVEDLTGSYGYTF.

The chain combines TRBV5-1 with TRBJ1-4; no reliable D call. Germline CDR1 reads SGHRS; CDR2 reads YFSETQ. The V and J ends lost 0 bases and 0 bases respectively, with 12 bases between them. The CDR3 runs 17 residues. The CDR3 bases are TGCGCCAGCAGCTTGGCCCACGGTGGAGCAACTAATGAAAAACTGTTTTTT. This translates into CASSLAHGGATNEKLFF.